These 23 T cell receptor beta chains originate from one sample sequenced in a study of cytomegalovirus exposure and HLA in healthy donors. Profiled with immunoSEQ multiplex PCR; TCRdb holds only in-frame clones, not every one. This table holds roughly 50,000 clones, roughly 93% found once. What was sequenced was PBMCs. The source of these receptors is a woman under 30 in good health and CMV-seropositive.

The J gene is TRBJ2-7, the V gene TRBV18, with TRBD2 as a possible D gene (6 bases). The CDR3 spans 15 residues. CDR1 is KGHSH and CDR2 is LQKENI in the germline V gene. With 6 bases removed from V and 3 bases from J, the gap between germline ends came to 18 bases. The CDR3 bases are TGTGCCAGCTCCCGAGGGTCTAGCGCCTACTACGAGCAGTACTTC. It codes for CASSRGSSAYYEQYF.

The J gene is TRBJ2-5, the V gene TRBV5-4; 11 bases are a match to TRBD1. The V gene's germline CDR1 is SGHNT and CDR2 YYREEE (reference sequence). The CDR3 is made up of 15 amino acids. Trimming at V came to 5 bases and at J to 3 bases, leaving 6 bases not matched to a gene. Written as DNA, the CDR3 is TGTGCCAGCAGACCCGGGACAGGGGGAGAAGAGACCCAGTACTTC. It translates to CASRPGTGGEETQYF.

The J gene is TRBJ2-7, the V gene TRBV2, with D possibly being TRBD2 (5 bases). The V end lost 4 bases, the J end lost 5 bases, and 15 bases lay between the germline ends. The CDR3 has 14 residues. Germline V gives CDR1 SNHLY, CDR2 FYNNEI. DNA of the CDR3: TGTGCCAGCAGTGCGAGGGTTGTCGGGAACGAGCAGTACTTC. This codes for CASSARVVGNEQYF.

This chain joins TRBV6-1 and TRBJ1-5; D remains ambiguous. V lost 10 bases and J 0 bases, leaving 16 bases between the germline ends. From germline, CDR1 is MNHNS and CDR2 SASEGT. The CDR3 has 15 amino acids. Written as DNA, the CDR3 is TGTGCCACGCGACAACTCGGCACTAGCAATCAGCCCCAGCATTTT. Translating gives CATRQLGTSNQPQHF.

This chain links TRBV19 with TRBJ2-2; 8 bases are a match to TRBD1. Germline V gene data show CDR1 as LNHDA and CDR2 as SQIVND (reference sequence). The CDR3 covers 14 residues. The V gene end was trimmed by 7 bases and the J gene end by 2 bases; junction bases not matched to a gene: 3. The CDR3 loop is CASTGTGNTGELFF. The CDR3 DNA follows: TGTGCCAGTACCGGGACAGGTAACACCGGGGAGCTGTTTTTT.

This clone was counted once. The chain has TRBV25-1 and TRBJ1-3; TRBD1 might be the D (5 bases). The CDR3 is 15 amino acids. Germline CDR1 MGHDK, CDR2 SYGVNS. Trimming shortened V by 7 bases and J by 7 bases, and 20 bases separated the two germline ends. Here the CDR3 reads CASTGWGDFGNTIYF. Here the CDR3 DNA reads TGTGCCAGCACCGGCTGGGGGGACTTCGGGAACACCATATATTTT. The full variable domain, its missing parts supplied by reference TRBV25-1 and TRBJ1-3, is EADIYQTPRYLVIGTGKKITLECSQTMGHDKMYWYQQDPGMELHLIHYSYGVNSTEKGDLSSESTVSRIRTEHFPLTLESARPSHTSQYLCASTGWGDFGNTIYFGEGSWLTVV.

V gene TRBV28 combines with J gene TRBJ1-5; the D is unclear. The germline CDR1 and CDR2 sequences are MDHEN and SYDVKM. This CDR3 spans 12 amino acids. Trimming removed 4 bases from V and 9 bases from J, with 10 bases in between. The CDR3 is CASSSPRWPQHF. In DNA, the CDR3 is TGTGCCAGCAGTTCCCCCCGGTGGCCCCAGCATTTT.

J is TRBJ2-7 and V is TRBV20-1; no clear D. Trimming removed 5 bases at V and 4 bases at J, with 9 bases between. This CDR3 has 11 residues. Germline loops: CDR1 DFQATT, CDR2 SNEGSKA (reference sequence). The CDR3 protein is CSAPFEYEQYF. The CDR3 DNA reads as TGCAGTGCTCCATTTGAGTACGAGCAGTACTTC.

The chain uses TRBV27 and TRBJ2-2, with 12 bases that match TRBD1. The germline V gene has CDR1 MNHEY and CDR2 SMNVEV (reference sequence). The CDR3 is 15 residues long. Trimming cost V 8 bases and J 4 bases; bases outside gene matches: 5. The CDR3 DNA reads TGTGCCAGCGGGGGACAGGGGGCTGGCACCGGGGAGCTGTTTTTT. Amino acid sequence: CASGGQGAGTGELFF.

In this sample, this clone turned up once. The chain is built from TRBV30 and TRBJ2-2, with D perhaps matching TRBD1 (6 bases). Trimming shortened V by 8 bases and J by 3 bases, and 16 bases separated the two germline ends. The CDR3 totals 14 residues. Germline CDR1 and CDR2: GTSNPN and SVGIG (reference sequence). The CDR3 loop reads CAQGQGMYTGELFF. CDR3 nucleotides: TGTGCCCAGGGGCAGGGGATGTACACCGGGGAGCTGTTTTTT.

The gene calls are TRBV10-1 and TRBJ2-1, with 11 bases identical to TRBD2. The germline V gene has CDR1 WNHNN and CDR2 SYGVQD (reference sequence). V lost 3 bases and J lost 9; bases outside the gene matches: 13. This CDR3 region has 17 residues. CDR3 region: CASSDPGTSGGGGEQFF. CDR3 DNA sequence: TGCGCCAGCAGTGATCCCGGGACTAGCGGCGGAGGGGGTGAGCAGTTCTTC.

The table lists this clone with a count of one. The chain's CDR3 is CASSRDRGPPAYGYTF. The CDR3 DNA reads TGCGCCAGCAGCCGTGACAGGGGGCCCCCCGCCTATGGCTACACCTTC. The chain recombines TRBV4-1 with TRBJ1-2, with TRBD1 matching over 10 bases. Germline trimming cut 4 bases from V and 4 bases from J; bases unmatched to any gene: 9. The CDR3 contains 16 residues. Per the germline V gene, CDR1 is MGHRA and CDR2 is YSYEKL.

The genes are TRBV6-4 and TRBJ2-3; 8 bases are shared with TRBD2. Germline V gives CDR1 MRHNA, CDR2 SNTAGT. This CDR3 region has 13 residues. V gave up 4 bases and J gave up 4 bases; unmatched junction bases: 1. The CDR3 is CASSAGGPDTQYF. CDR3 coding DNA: TGTGCCAGCAGTGCGGGGGGGCCAGATACGCAGTATTTT.

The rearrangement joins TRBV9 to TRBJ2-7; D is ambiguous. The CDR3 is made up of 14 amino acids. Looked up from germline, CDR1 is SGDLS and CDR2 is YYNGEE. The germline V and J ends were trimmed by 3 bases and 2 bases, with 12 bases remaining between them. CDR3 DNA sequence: TGTGCCAGCAGCGGGGCGACCTATCCCTACGAGCAGTACTTC. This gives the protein CASSGATYPYEQYF. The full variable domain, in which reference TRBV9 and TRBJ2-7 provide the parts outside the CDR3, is DSGVTQTPKHLITATGQRVTLRCSPRSGDLSVYWYQQSLDQGLQFLIQYYNGEERAKGNILERFSAQQFPDLHSELNLSSLELGDSALYFCASSGATYPYEQYFGPGTRLTVT.

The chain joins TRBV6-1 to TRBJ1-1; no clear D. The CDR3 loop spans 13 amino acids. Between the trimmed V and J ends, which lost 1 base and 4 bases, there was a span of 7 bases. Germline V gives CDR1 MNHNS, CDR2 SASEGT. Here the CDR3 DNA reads TGTGCCAGCAGTGAAGTCAGTATCACTGAAGCTTTCTTT. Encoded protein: CASSEVSITEAFF.

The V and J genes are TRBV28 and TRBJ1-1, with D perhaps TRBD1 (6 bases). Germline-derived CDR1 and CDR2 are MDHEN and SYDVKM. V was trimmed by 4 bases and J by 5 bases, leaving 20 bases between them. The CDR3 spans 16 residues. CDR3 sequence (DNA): TGTGCCAGCAGTTACGGGGGCCTGGGGGGGGGTACTGAAGCTTTCTTT. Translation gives CASSYGGLGGGTEAFF.

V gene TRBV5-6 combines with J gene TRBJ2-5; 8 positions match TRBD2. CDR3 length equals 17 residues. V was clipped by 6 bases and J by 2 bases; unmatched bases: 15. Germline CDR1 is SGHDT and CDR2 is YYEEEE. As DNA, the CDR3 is TGTGCCAGCACCCGGCGGGGGGTGCAGAGCCTACAAGAGACCCAGTACTTC. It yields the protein CASTRRGVQSLQETQYF.

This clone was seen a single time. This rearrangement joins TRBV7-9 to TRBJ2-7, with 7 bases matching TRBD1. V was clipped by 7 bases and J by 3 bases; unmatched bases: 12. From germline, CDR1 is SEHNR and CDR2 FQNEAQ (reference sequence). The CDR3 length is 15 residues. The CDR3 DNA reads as TGTGCCAGCACCTTCACAGGGGTTGGCAACTACGAGCAGTACTTC. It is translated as CASTFTGVGNYEQYF.

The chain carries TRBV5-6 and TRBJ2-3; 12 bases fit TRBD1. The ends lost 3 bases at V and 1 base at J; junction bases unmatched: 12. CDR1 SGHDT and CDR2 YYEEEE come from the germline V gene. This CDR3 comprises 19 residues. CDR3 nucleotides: TGTGCCAGCAGCTCTCCCGGGGACAGGGGGCTATGGGGCACAGATACGCAGTATTTT. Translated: CASSSPGDRGLWGTDTQYF.

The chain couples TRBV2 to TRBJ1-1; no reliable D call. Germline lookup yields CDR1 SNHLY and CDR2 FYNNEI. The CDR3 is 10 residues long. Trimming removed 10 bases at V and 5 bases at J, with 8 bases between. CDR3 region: CATRRTEAFF. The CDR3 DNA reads TGTGCCACCCGGAGGACTGAAGCTTTCTTT.

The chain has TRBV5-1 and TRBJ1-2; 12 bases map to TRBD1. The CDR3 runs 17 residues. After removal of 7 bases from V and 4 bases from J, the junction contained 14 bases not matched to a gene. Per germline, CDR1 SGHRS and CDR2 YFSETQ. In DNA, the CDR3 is TGCGCCAGCTGGCCCGGGACAGGGGGCGTTGGACTCTATGGCTACACCTTC. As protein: CASWPGTGGVGLYGYTF.

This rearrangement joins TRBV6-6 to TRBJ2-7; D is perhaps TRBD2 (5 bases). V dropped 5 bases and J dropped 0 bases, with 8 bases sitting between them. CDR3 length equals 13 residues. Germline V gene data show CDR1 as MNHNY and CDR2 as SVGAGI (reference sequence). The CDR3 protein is CASSKEASYEQYF. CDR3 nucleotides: TGTGCCAGCAGTAAGGAGGCCTCCTACGAGCAGTACTTC.

CDR3 sequence: CASSFTSERELFF. The CDR3 coding sequence is TGTGCCAGCAGCTTCACTAGCGAGAGGGAGCTGTTTTTT. This chain links TRBV7-6 with TRBJ2-2; TRBD2 agrees at 7 bases. Germline lookup yields CDR1 SGHVS and CDR2 FNYEAQ. J was trimmed by 9 bases and V by 3 bases; bases with no gene match: 4. The CDR3 runs to 13 residues.